This T cell receptor (beta chain) was identified in a study of OX40 agonist ivuxolimab in advanced cancers. Overall study context: Three dose-escalation patients had partial responses: one with hepatocellular carcinoma and two with cutaneous melanoma. Study-level points and caveats: Both blood CD4+ and CD8+ T cells showed clonal growth by week 6 at 0.1 to 3.0 mg/kg.

Generated by immunoSEQ multiplex PCR, the TCRdb table keeps only in-frame clones and is missing some. Of about 83,000 clones listed, about four fifths are singletons. The CDR3 has 15 amino acids. The germline V gene encodes CDR1 MNHEY and CDR2 SVGAGI. The germline V and J ends were trimmed by 2 bases and 2 bases, with 10 bases remaining between them. This clone is a singleton in its sample. The antigen is unknown. The origin of this receptor is an adult with an advanced solid tumor such as melanoma, head and neck, liver or kidney cancer. Material: CD4+ or CD8+ T cells sorted from blood, obtained in a trial of the OX40 agonist ivuxolimab. The chain links TRBV6-5 to TRBJ1-5; D uncertain. The CDR3 loop reads CASSYGRVGNQPQHF. CDR3 bases: TGTGCCAGCAGTTACGGGAGGGTCGGCAATCAGCCCCAGCATTTT.